Presented here are 25 T cell receptor beta chains from one specimen sequenced in a study of cytomegalovirus exposure and HLA in healthy donors (dated by TCRdb to about 2017). The method behind the library was the immunoSEQ multiplex PCR assay. The multiplex PCR relied on a mix of 60 forward primers for TCR Vbeta segments and 13 reverse primers for TCR Jbeta segments. Held by TCRdb, this immuneACCESS table contains in-frame sequences only and omits some clones. Under half of the omission traces to an unresolved V gene where checked; the cause of the rest is unknown. This specimen's table enumerates about 200,000 clones. The ten largest account for 0.9% to 1.4% of the sample. Sequencing was performed on PBMCs. The receptors shown here come from a girl aged 2 to 9 in good health and CMV-seropositive.

V usage is TRBV4-1 and J usage is TRBJ2-5; D is undetermined. The CDR3 contains 13 residues. Germline V lookup: CDR1 MGHRA, CDR2 YSYEKL. V dropped 1 base and J dropped 7 bases, with 10 bases sitting between them. The CDR3 is CASSQVSLSTQYF. CDR3 nucleotides: TGCGCCAGCAGCCAAGTGTCCCTTTCGACCCAGTACTTC.

This chain joins TRBV27 and TRBJ1-4; D gene unclear. CDR1 and CDR2 from the germline V gene are MNHEY and SMNVEV (reference sequence). V was trimmed by 1 base and J by 4 bases, leaving 7 bases between them. The CDR3 is 14 residues long. The CDR3 coding sequence is TGTGCCAGCAGTTTATACGGGAATAATGAAAAACTGTTTTTT. This gives the protein CASSLYGNNEKLFF.

The chain links TRBV5-1 to TRBJ2-3, with 8 positions matching TRBD2. Trimming removed 6 bases from V and 6 bases from J; junction bases left unmatched: 9. CDR1 and CDR2 (germline): SGHRS, YFSETQ. This CDR3 region has 14 residues. In nucleotides, the CDR3 is TGCGCCAGCAACTCAGCGGGAGTTTCGGATACGCAGTATTTT. Amino acid sequence: CASNSAGVSDTQYF.

The CDR3 loop is CASSLQGGSNQPQHF. As DNA, the CDR3 is TGTGCCAGCAGTCTTCAAGGGGGTTCTAATCAGCCCCAGCATTTT. This chain links TRBV28 with TRBJ1-5, with D perhaps TRBD1 (6 bases). Germline CDR1 reads MDHEN; CDR2 reads SYDVKM. V lost 5 bases and J 4 bases, leaving 15 bases between the germline ends. This CDR3 region has 15 residues.

Points on this clone: The sample has other DNA sequences that encode this CDR3 too. The chain uses TRBV7-6 and TRBJ1-3; 7 nucleotides agree with TRBD1. V shed 0 bases and J 2 bases; nucleotides not matched to a gene: 4. Per germline, CDR1 SGHVS and CDR2 FNYEAQ. The CDR3 has 16 amino acids. The CDR3, as DNA: TGTGCCAGCAGCTTAGCAGGGGGCGGAGCTGGAAACACCATATATTTT. It is translated as CASSLAGGGAGNTIYF.

V and J are TRBV7-6 and TRBJ1-4, with 7 nucleotides matching TRBD1. The CDR3 runs 15 residues. Germline V gene sequence: CDR1 SGHVS, CDR2 FNYEAQ. Unmatched junction bases numbered 9, after V lost 5 bases and J lost 6 bases. This CDR3 reads CASSRRQGGDEKLFF. CDR3 DNA sequence: TGTGCCAGCAGCCGAAGACAGGGTGGAGATGAAAAACTGTTTTTT.

The rearrangement uses TRBV7-2 and TRBJ1-2, with D perhaps matching TRBD1 (5 bases). V was shortened by 5 bases and J by 0 bases, with 22 bases between the two germline ends. The germline gives CDR1 SGHTA, CDR2 FQGNSA. The CDR3 totals 18 residues. The CDR3 region has the DNA TGTGCCAGCAGCCGAGTCACACGGGGGGGATCGGCTAACTATGGCTACACCTTC. Residues: CASSRVTRGGSANYGYTF.

The gene calls are TRBV2 and TRBJ1-4; D is possibly TRBD1 (6 bases). CDR3 length: 13 residues. Trimming left V 6 bases short and J 7 bases short, with 12 bases between. Germline V gives CDR1 SNHLY, CDR2 FYNNEI. CDR3 amino acids: CASRGGASEKLFF. The CDR3 DNA reads as TGTGCCAGCAGGGGGGGGGCTAGTGAAAAACTGTTTTTT.

The chain joins TRBV7-9 to TRBJ2-3; D is uncertain. The CDR3 length is 13 residues. Germline CDR1 reads SEHNR; CDR2 reads FQNEAQ (reference sequence). V lost 4 bases to trimming and J lost 4 bases, with 9 bases between them. In DNA, the CDR3 is TGTGCCAGCAGCTCCTCTAGACCAGATACGCAGTATTTT. Encoded protein: CASSSSRPDTQYF.

The chain links TRBV10-1 to TRBJ1-2, with 9 bases fitting TRBD1. This CDR3 contains 19 residues. CDR1 and CDR2 (germline): WNHNN, SYGVQD (reference sequence). After removal of 6 bases from V and 8 bases from J, the junction contained 25 bases not matched to a gene. The CDR3, as DNA: TGCGCCAGCAGAAAAGGGACAGGGTTTAGGACTTACACAAAGGGGGGCTACACCTTC. Protein: CASRKGTGFRTYTKGGYTF.

The chain combines TRBV14 with TRBJ2-2; D may be TRBD1 (6 bases). CDR1 is SGHDN and CDR2 is FVKESK in the germline V gene. The CDR3 has 16 residues. Between the trimmed V and J ends, which lost 1 base and 4 bases, there was a span of 13 bases. The CDR3 loop is CASSQVSGAATGELFF. In nucleotides, the CDR3 is TGTGCCAGCAGCCAAGTGTCAGGGGCCGCCACCGGGGAGCTGTTTTTT.

The chain uses TRBV28 and TRBJ1-1; 10 nucleotides agree with TRBD1. CDR3 size: 16 residues. With 4 bases clipped from V and 0 bases from J, the junction kept 5 bases outside the gene matches. Germline CDR1 reads MDHEN; CDR2 reads SYDVKM. CDR3: CASSYGDRGMNTEAFF. CDR3 coding DNA: TGTGCCAGCAGTTATGGGGACAGGGGAATGAACACTGAAGCTTTCTTT.

This chain joins TRBV27 and TRBJ2-1; D is ambiguous. Looked up from germline, CDR1 is MNHEY and CDR2 is SMNVEV (reference sequence). V lost 11 bases to trimming and J lost 0 bases, with 5 bases between them. The CDR3 covers 11 residues. The CDR3 protein is CARVSYNEQFF. The CDR3 bases are TGTGCCCGGGTCTCCTACAATGAGCAGTTCTTC.

This chain connects TRBV5-4 to TRBJ2-7; D is possibly TRBD2 (6 bases). Per the germline V gene, CDR1 is SGHNT and CDR2 is YYREEE (reference sequence). CDR3 length: 14 residues. V was clipped by 2 bases and J by 2 bases, with 11 bases between them. In DNA, the CDR3 is TGTGCCAGCAGCTTTGATAGCGGAACCTACGAGCAGTACTTC. Translated: CASSFDSGTYEQYF.

The rearrangement uses TRBV28 and TRBJ1-1, with D perhaps matching TRBD1 (6 bases). V lost 6 bases to trimming and J lost 2 bases, with 13 bases between them. Germline CDR1 is MDHEN and CDR2 is SYDVKM. The CDR3 is 14 residues long. The CDR3 spells CASSKNRANTEAFF. DNA of the CDR3: TGTGCCAGCAGCAAAAACAGGGCAAACACTGAAGCTTTCTTT. The full variable domain, with the rest looked up from reference TRBV28 and TRBJ1-1, is DVKVTQSSRYLVKRTGEKVFLECVQDMDHENMFWYRQDPGLGLRLIYFSYDVKMKEKGDIPEGYSVSREKKERFSLILESASTNQTSMYLCASSKNRANTEAFFGQGTRLTVV.

The chain uses TRBV5-6 and TRBJ2-2; 12 nucleotides match TRBD2. Germline V gene data show CDR1 as SGHDT and CDR2 as YYEEEE. The CDR3 sequence is 16 residues long. V lost 5 bases to trimming and J lost 4 bases; unmatched junction nucleotides: 6. CDR3 in amino acids: CASRRLAGEGTGELFF. The CDR3 bases are TGTGCCAGCAGGAGACTAGCGGGAGAGGGCACCGGGGAGCTGTTTTTT. Full variable domain (remainder filled in from reference TRBV5-6 and TRBJ2-2): DAGVTQSPTHLIKTRGQQVTLRCSPKSGHDTVSWYQQALGQGPQFIFQYYEEEERQRGNFPDRFSGHQFPNYSSELNVNALLLGDSALYLCASRRLAGEGTGELFFGEGSRLTVL.

The V gene is TRBV6-5, the J gene TRBJ2-7; D is possibly TRBD2 (6 bases). The germline V gene encodes CDR1 MNHEY and CDR2 SVGAGI. The CDR3 extends over 13 amino acids. The V and J ends lost 5 bases and 2 bases respectively, with 10 bases between them. The CDR3 bases are TGTGCCAGCAGTGGGGGGTCCCCCTACGAGCAGTACTTC. Protein: CASSGGSPYEQYF.

CDR3 DNA sequence: TGTGCCAGCAGCTTAGGGCTAGCGGGGGCCCCGAGGGCAGATACGCAGTATTTT. Amino acid sequence: CASSLGLAGAPRADTQYF. The chain uses TRBV11-2 and TRBJ2-3; 10 nucleotides agree with TRBD2. CDR1 and CDR2 from the germline V gene are SGHAT and FQNNGV. CDR3 size: 18 residues. V shed 1 base, J shed 4 bases, and the junction held 11 bases outside the gene matches.

The chain has TRBV19 and TRBJ2-2, with a weak D call TRBD2 (7 bases). CDR1 is LNHDA, CDR2 SQIVND, per germline (reference sequence). This CDR3 contains 15 residues. V shed 4 bases and J shed 4 bases, with 13 bases lying between them. In nucleotides, the CDR3 is TGTGCCAGTAGTAGCGGGGGCGGTAGCACCGGGGAGCTGTTTTTT. Protein sequence: CASSSGGGSTGELFF.

This chain connects TRBV2 to TRBJ2-7, with 10 nucleotides matching TRBD2. The CDR3 is 13 residues long. V shed 10 bases, J shed 2 bases, and the junction held 5 bases outside the gene matches. Germline lookup yields CDR1 SNHLY and CDR2 FYNNEI. CDR3 amino acids: CATLAGDPYEQYF. In DNA form, the CDR3 reads TGTGCCACTCTAGCGGGAGATCCCTACGAGCAGTACTTC. The whole variable domain, remainder taken from reference TRBV2 and TRBJ2-7, is EPEVTQTPSHQVTQMGQEVILRCVPISNHLYFYWYRQILGQKVEFLVSFYNNEISEKSEIFDDQFSVERPDGSNFTLKIRSTKLEDSAMYFCATLAGDPYEQYFGPGTRLTVT.

The chain employs TRBV6-6 and TRBJ2-7; perhaps TRBD1 as D (5 bases). Germline assignment: CDR1 MNHNY and CDR2 SVGAGI (reference sequence). The ends were cut back, 2 bases at V and 8 bases at J, with 10 bases in the middle. CDR3 length: 12 residues. For the CDR3, the DNA is TGTGCCAGCAGTTACGGGGCAGGGAAGCAGTACTTC. This codes for CASSYGAGKQYF.

This chain connects TRBV28 to TRBJ2-7; 10 positions match TRBD1. Losses at the gene ends were 7 bases for V and 5 bases for J; bases not matched to a gene: 8. Per germline, CDR1 MDHEN and CDR2 SYDVKM. The CDR3 contains 14 residues. The CDR3 DNA follows: TGTGCCAGCACGAAGGGACAGGGGACGGACGAGCAGTACTTC. Translating gives CASTKGQGTDEQYF.

The CDR3 DNA reads as TGTGCCAGCAGCCCAGGGACTAGCTGGGGCTACGAGCAGTACTTC. It translates to CASSPGTSWGYEQYF. V and J are TRBV5-4 and TRBJ2-7; 9 nucleotides align to TRBD2. Unmatched junction bases numbered 8, after V lost 4 bases and J lost 3 bases. Germline V CDR1 and CDR2: SGHNT, YYREEE (reference sequence). The CDR3 runs 15 residues.

The chain combines TRBV7-3 with TRBJ1-2; D call uncertain. Germline CDR1 SGHTA, CDR2 FQGTGA. The CDR3 has 14 residues. V shed 0 bases and J shed 3 bases, with 8 bases lying between them. The CDR3 coding sequence is TGTGCCAGCAGCTTAACGGCCCAGGACTATGGCTACACCTTC. Translating it yields CASSLTAQDYGYTF. The full variable domain, its missing parts supplied by reference TRBV7-3 and TRBJ1-2, is GAGVSQTPSNKVTEKGKYVELRCDPISGHTALYWYRQSLGQGPEFLIYFQGTGAADDSGLPNDRFFAVRPEGSVSTLKIQRTERGDSAVYLCASSLTAQDYGYTFGSGTRLTVV.

The chain employs TRBV29-1 and TRBJ1-1; D perhaps matches TRBD1 (5 bases). Trimming stripped 1 base from V and 3 bases from J, with 12 bases between. CDR1 SQVTM and CDR2 ANQGSEA come from the germline V gene. CDR3 size: 14 residues. CDR3 bases: TGCAGCGTTGAAGTTCGGGGGTTGGACACTGAAGCTTTCTTT. Its translation is CSVEVRGLDTEAFF.